This T cell receptor beta chain emerged from a study of T cell responses to AZD1222 COVID-19 vaccine. Overall study context: The study pooled second doses at about 4 or about 12 weeks.

The table came from immunoSEQ multiplex PCR; TCRdb's copy has only in-frame clones and leaves some out. The table includes roughly 140,000 clones, roughly nine tenths detected once. Notes on this clone: Its antigen is as yet unknown.

From germline, CDR1 is LNHDA and CDR2 SQIVND (reference sequence). V was trimmed by 5 bases and J by 0 bases, leaving 8 bases between them. The CDR3 is made up of 14 amino acids. Points from the study as a whole: No repertoire was sampled before or during the peak T cell response, only after it. Reports indicate that nearly half of spike-specific TCRs are directed at unmutated variant regions. Spike-specific TCR breadth and depth went up after people got two AZD1222 doses.

This sequence originates from an adult in good health. Sequencing used peripheral blood, obtained on day 0 of AZD1222 vaccination. The chain joins TRBV19 to TRBJ2-4; D ambiguous. CDR3 loop: CASSSRSAKNIQYF. CDR3 sequence (DNA): TGTGCCAGTAGTTCCAGATCAGCCAAAAACATTCAGTACTTC.